These T cell receptor beta chains were read from a single sample in a study of shared clonotypes between healthy human individuals. This table comes from immunoSEQ multiplex PCR, and its TCRdb copy is limited to in-frame clones, with some not included. Found here are roughly 200,000 clones, approximately 62% of them singletons; the top ten hold more than 9%. The sample was memory CD4+ T cells sorted from blood. The receptors originated from a man aged 25 to 40 in good health. The CDR3 runs from the conserved cysteine through the conserved F or W. D genes are given only for firm matches. Clone size is stated in some rows and not others, as once, few, many or a class when expanded.

size | J | D | length | V | CDR3 | DNA
- | TRBJ1-5 | TRBD1 | 13 | TRBV7-3 | CASSPQGGQPQHF | TGTGCCAGCAGCCCTCAGGGGGGGCAGCCCCAGCATTTT
- | TRBJ2-2 | TRBD2 | 18 | TRBV10-3 | CAIRTPLAGVGKTGELFF | TGTGCCATCAGAACACCCTTAGCGGGAGTGGGGAAGACCGGGGAGCTGTTTTTT
few | TRBJ2-1 | - | 15 | TRBV27 | CASSLKAEDYNEQFF | TGTGCCAGCAGTTTGAAAGCGGAGGACTACAATGAGCAGTTCTTC
few | TRBJ2-4 | - | 14 | TRBV18 | CASFPTLAKNIQYF | TGTGCCAGCTTCCCCACCCTAGCCAAAAACATTCAGTACTTC
- | TRBJ2-1 | - | 12 | TRBV7-8 | CASSQYNREQFF | TGTGCCAGCAGCCAATACAACAGGGAGCAGTTCTTC
- | TRBJ2-3 | - | 13 | TRBV6-5 | CASSKRSTDTQYF | TGTGCCAGCAGTAAGAGGAGCACAGATACGCAGTATTTT
once | TRBJ2-7 | TRBD1 | 14 | TRBV5-5 | CASRLQGASNEQYF | TGTGCCAGCAGGCTACAGGGGGCTAGCAACGAGCAGTACTTC
- | TRBJ2-2 | - | 14 | TRBV28 | CASSLGSYTGELFF | TGTGCCAGCAGCCTCGGTTCTTACACCGGGGAGCTGTTTTTT
- | TRBJ2-2 | TRBD2 | 13 | TRBV29-1 | CSVCSGTTGELFF | TGCAGCGTTTGTAGCGGGACAACCGGGGAGCTGTTTTTT
- | TRBJ1-2 | - | 14 | TRBV5-4 | CASSSGGGVYGYTF | TGTGCCAGCAGCTCGGGCGGGGGAGTCTATGGCTACACCTTC
- | TRBJ2-1 | TRBD2 | 21 | TRBV7-2 | CASSLAPFGDMTSGTYNEQFF | TGTGCCAGCAGCTTAGCTCCGTTTGGAGACATGACTAGCGGGACGTACAATGAGCAGTTCTTC
- | TRBJ2-7 | - | 15 | TRBV5-1 | CASSDQRPGLGEQYF | TGCGCCAGCAGCGACCAGCGACCGGGACTTGGCGAGCAGTACTTC
many | TRBJ2-6 | TRBD2 | 19 | TRBV13 | CASSPTSALPFSGANVLTF | TGTGCCAGCAGCCCAACTAGCGCCCTCCCGTTCTCTGGGGCCAACGTCCTGACTTTC
- | TRBJ2-3 | - | 15 | TRBV11-2 | CASSPAGLNTDTQYF | TGTGCCAGCAGCCCCGCGGGACTCAACACAGATACGCAGTATTTT
few | TRBJ1-1 | - | 15 | TRBV27 | CASSPTRGVRTEAFF | TGTGCCAGCAGTCCCACACGAGGGGTGCGCACTGAAGCTTTCTTT
- | TRBJ2-7 | TRBD2 | 13 | TRBV27 | CASSLAGVWEQYF | TGTGCCAGCAGTTTGGCGGGGGTTTGGGAGCAGTACTTC
- | TRBJ1-2 | - | 15 | TRBV27 | CASRSNRVRNYGYTF | TGTGCCAGCAGGTCCAACAGGGTTCGAAACTATGGCTACACCTTC
few | TRBJ2-1 | - | 14 | TRBV6-5 | CASRPGLTYNEQFF | TGTGCCAGCAGGCCGGGACTCACTTACAATGAGCAGTTCTTC
- | TRBJ1-3 | - | 15 | TRBV6-5 | CASRREINSGNTIYF | TGTGCCAGCAGGAGGGAGATAAACTCTGGAAACACCATATATTTT
- | TRBJ1-5 | TRBD1 | 19 | TRBV6-1 | CASSDRGARGAFGGQPQHF | TGTGCCAGCAGTGATAGGGGGGCCAGGGGGGCCTTCGGAGGTCAGCCCCAGCATTTT
- | TRBJ2-3 | TRBD2 | 14 | TRBV18 | CASSLAGITDTQYF | TGTGCCAGCTCGCTAGCGGGAATAACTGATACGCAGTATTTT
- | TRBJ2-2 | - | 17 | TRBV11-2 | CASSPRREGEDTGELFF | TGTGCCAGCAGCCCCCGACGTGAAGGGGAGGACACCGGGGAGCTGTTTTTT
- | TRBJ2-7 | - | 14 | TRBV5-4 | CASSLAKTSREQYF | TGTGCCAGCAGCTTGGCCAAGACCAGTCGGGAGCAGTACTTC
few | TRBJ2-3 | - | 15 | TRBV2 | CASTTDSGSKGTQYF | TGTGCCAGCACCACGGACAGTGGGTCTAAGGGTACGCAGTATTTT
- | TRBJ2-7 | - | 14 | TRBV10-3 | CAIHVSGRADEQYF | TGTGCCATACACGTATCAGGCAGGGCGGACGAGCAGTACTTC
- | TRBJ2-1 | TRBD1 | 15 | TRBV19 | CASRPDRGSYNEQFF | TGTGCCAGTAGACCCGACAGGGGTTCCTACAATGAGCAGTTCTTC
- | TRBJ2-2 | TRBD1 | 16 | TRBV7-9 | CASSSRTGQVTGELFF | TGTGCCAGCAGCTCCCGGACAGGGCAGGTCACCGGGGAGCTGTTTTTT
- | TRBJ2-1 | TRBD1 | 15 | TRBV5-4 | CASSETTGTGNEQFF | TGTGCCAGCAGCGAAACGACCGGGACAGGGAATGAGCAGTTCTTC
- | TRBJ1-1 | - | 14 | TRBV19 | CASSTSNPGFEAFF | TGTGCCAGTAGTACGTCTAACCCGGGATTTGAAGCTTTCTTT
- | TRBJ2-2 | - | 13 | TRBV6-6 | CASRWSNTGELFF | TGTGCCAGCAGGTGGAGTAACACCGGGGAGCTGTTTTTT
- | TRBJ2-5 | TRBD2 | 15 | TRBV7-9 | CASSQHRGVAETQYF | TGTGCCAGCAGCCAACACCGGGGGGTGGCCGAGACCCAGTACTTC
- | TRBJ2-7 | - | 12 | TRBV28 | CASSLPGGPQYF | TGTGCCAGCAGTTTACCGGGGGGCCCGCAGTACTTC
- | TRBJ2-3 | TRBD1 | 14 | TRBV11-2 | CASSPDRGPDTQYF | TGTGCCAGCAGCCCCGACAGGGGACCAGATACGCAGTATTTT
few | TRBJ2-7 | TRBD2 | 14 | TRBV6-1 | CASRQTSGFHEQYF | TGTGCCAGCAGACAGACTAGCGGGTTCCACGAGCAGTACTTC
- | TRBJ1-1 | - | 14 | TRBV5-1 | CASSGGSMNTEAFF | TGCGCCAGCAGCGGGGGGAGTATGAACACTGAAGCTTTCTTT
- | TRBJ1-3 | - | 14 | TRBV28 | CASSSRNSGNTIYF | TGTGCCAGCAGTTCCAGGAACTCTGGAAACACCATATATTTT
- | TRBJ2-5 | - | 16 | TRBV5-5 | CASSGRLGGQKETQYF | TGTGCCAGCAGCGGACGATTGGGGGGACAAAAAGAGACCCAGTACTTC
- | TRBJ1-3 | - | 14 | TRBV5-6 | CASSLRGPGNTIYF | TGTGCCAGCAGCTTGCGAGGCCCTGGGAACACCATATATTTT
once | TRBJ2-2 | TRBD1 | 15 | TRBV7-8 | CASSVLTGQTGELFF | TGTGCCAGCAGCGTTCTGACAGGGCAAACCGGGGAGCTGTTTTTT
- | TRBJ2-1 | - | 16 | TRBV11-2 | CASSLRAGKTYNEQFF | TGTGCCAGCAGCTTAAGGGCGGGCAAAACCTACAATGAGCAGTTCTTC
- | TRBJ2-5 | TRBD2 | 16 | TRBV7-2 | CASSFQAGGNQETQYF | TGTGCCAGCAGCTTCCAAGCGGGAGGGAACCAAGAGACCCAGTACTTC